The 18 T cell receptor beta chains listed next were all sequenced from one sample in a study of T-cell memory formation after mild COVID-19 (dated by TCRdb to the early 2020s). Library construction relied on 5' RACE. TCRdb lists the instrument as Illumina NovaSeq 6000. TCRdb's own reprocessing of the public reads used fastp at Q25 and MiXCR and kept productive beta chains. Rows with one shared CDR3 protein collapse into an entry with the most common genes and DNA. This sample has about 440,000 distinct CDR3 sequences in its table, and 20% of those were observed once. Clones ranked in the top ten supply roughly 8% of the sample. Sequencing input: PBMCs or a T cell subset sorted from them (not recorded which). These receptors came from an adult woman who had mild COVID-19 (a few samples of this study predate the infection). The sample titles of this study are shuffled in the database, so cell type and time point are left out; the donor was told from shared clones.

This clonotype came up many times. The chain couples TRBV12-3 or TRBV12-4 to TRBJ1-3; a weak D match, TRBD1 (5 bases). The CDR3 extends over 17 amino acids. The V and J ends lost 5 bases and 0 bases respectively, with 17 bases between them. Here the CDR3 DNA reads TGTGCCAGCAGTAGATCGGACATGGGGTTCTCTGGAAACACCATATATTTT. Translation gives CASSRSDMGFSGNTIYF.

This clonotype occurred a few times. The chain joins TRBV2 to TRBJ1-5; TRBD1 is a possible D gene (6 bases). V was trimmed by 6 bases and J by 7 bases, leaving 10 bases between them. In germline, CDR1 is SNHLY, CDR2 FYNNEI. There are 12 residues in the CDR3. The DNA of the CDR3 is TGTGCCAGCAGACAGGGCCCCCAGCCCCAGCATTTT. This translates into CASRQGPQPQHF.

The chain links TRBV7-2 to TRBJ2-5; 9 bases map to TRBD1. CDR3 length: 15 residues. Germline V CDR1 and CDR2: SGHTA, FQGNSA. Losses at the gene ends were 5 bases for V and 6 bases for J; bases not matched to a gene: 10. In DNA form, the CDR3 reads TGTGCCAGCAGCCCGATTACCGGGACAGGGCAGACCCAGTACTTC. Protein: CASSPITGTGQTQYF.

This clonotype was observed a few times. CDR3 bases: TGCAGTGCTCCCCCGCCCCCAGGGAGGGAGACCCAGTACTTC. Amino acid sequence: CSAPPPPGRETQYF. The J gene is TRBJ2-5, the V gene TRBV20-1; maybe TRBD2 (6 bases). Germline CDR1 is DFQATT and CDR2 is SNEGSKA (reference sequence). The CDR3 runs 14 residues. Trimming took off 5 bases at V and 5 bases at J, with 18 bases between the two ends.

This clonotype was counted between two and nine times. The rearrangement joins TRBV12-3 or TRBV12-4 to TRBJ1-1, with 7 bases aligning to TRBD1. This CDR3 is 15 amino acids long. J gave up 1 base and V 5 bases, and 7 bases lay outside the gene matches. CDR3 nucleotide sequence: TGTGCCAGCAGTCCTCGACAGGGCCGGAACACTGAAGCTTTCTTT. Translation: CASSPRQGRNTEAFF.

In its sample, this clonotype was seen a few times. J is TRBJ1-1 and V is TRBV3-1, with 8 positions matching TRBD1. The CDR3 length is 15 residues. Unmatched junction bases numbered 4, after V lost 1 base and J lost 3 bases. Germline loops: CDR1 LGHDT, CDR2 YNNKEL (reference sequence). The CDR3 sequence: CASSQARTGYTEAFF. Here the CDR3 DNA reads TGTGCCAGCAGCCAAGCGAGGACAGGGTACACTGAAGCTTTCTTT.

This clonotype was recorded a few times. The rearrangement joins TRBV5-1 to TRBJ2-4; 8 nucleotides align to TRBD1. CDR3 length equals 15 residues. Trimming removed 0 bases from V and 4 bases from J; junction bases left unmatched: 3. Germline V gene data show CDR1 as SGHRS and CDR2 as YFSETQ. The DNA of the CDR3 is TGCGCCAGCAGCTTGGAACAGGGGGTTAAAAACATTCAGTACTTC. This encodes CASSLEQGVKNIQYF. The full variable domain, completed using reference TRBV5-1 and TRBJ2-4, is KAGVTQTPRYLIKTRGQQVTLSCSPISGHRSVSWYQQTPGQGLQFLFEYFSETQRNKGNFPGRFSGRQFSNSRSEMNVSTLELGDSALYLCASSLEQGVKNIQYFGAGTRLSVL.

The V and J genes are TRBV24-1 and TRBJ1-2; 8 positions agree with TRBD1. Per germline, CDR1 KGHDR and CDR2 SFDVKD. CDR3 length: 13 residues. Unmatched junction bases numbered 3, after V lost 7 bases and J lost 3 bases. The CDR3 protein is CATSQGADYGYTF. CDR3 in DNA: TGTGCCACCAGCCAGGGGGCGGACTATGGCTACACCTTC.

This chain joins TRBV29-1 and TRBJ1-4; 9 nucleotides align to TRBD1. The CDR3 has 13 amino acids. Germline values: CDR1 SQVTM, CDR2 ANQGSEA. V trimming: 3 bases; J trimming: 8 bases; junction bases outside the gene matches: 4. CDR3 nucleotide sequence: TGCAGCGTTGAGACCGGGACAGGGGAAAAACTGTTTTTT. It encodes CSVETGTGEKLFF.

This clonotype was found a few times. The V call is TRBV18, the J call TRBJ2-5, with TRBD2 matching 7 bases. Trimming at V came to 3 bases and at J to 3 bases, leaving 4 bases not matched to a gene. The CDR3 runs to 14 residues. CDR1 is KGHSH, CDR2 LQKENI, per germline. For the CDR3, the DNA is TGTGCCAGCTCACCTAGACTAGCAAAAGAGACCCAGTACTTC. Translation gives CASSPRLAKETQYF.

The genes are TRBV6-6 and TRBJ2-1; D gene unclear. Trimming removed 1 base from V and 1 base from J, with 11 bases in between. Germline lookup yields CDR1 MNHNY and CDR2 SVGAGI (reference sequence). There are 16 residues in the CDR3. The chain's CDR3 is CASSYLGRISYNEQFF. The CDR3, as DNA: TGTGCCAGCAGTTACTTAGGGCGGATATCCTACAATGAGCAGTTCTTC.

This chain links TRBV7-2 with TRBJ1-2, with a possible D match to TRBD1 (5 bases). The CDR3 consists of 13 residues. Trimming cost V 3 bases and J 4 bases, with 9 bases left between them. CDR1 is SGHTA and CDR2 is FQGNSA in the germline V gene. The CDR3 sequence: CASSFPGTYGYTF. Here the CDR3 DNA reads TGTGCCAGCAGCTTCCCAGGGACCTATGGCTACACCTTC.

This clonotype occurred many times. V gene TRBV5-1 combines with J gene TRBJ2-1, with 11 bases lining up with TRBD2. V shed 4 bases and J 5 bases; nucleotides not matched to a gene: 11. CDR1 SGHRS and CDR2 YFSETQ come from the germline V gene. The CDR3 spans 17 residues. CDR3 DNA: TGCGCCAGCAGCCAACCGGGGCTAGCGGGAGGCAACAATGAGCAGTTCTTC. It specifies CASSQPGLAGGNNEQFF.

V and J are TRBV7-9 and TRBJ1-2; D gene ambiguous. The germline V gene encodes CDR1 SEHNR and CDR2 FQNEAQ (reference sequence). V dropped 0 bases and J dropped 6 bases, with 14 bases sitting between them. The CDR3 runs 15 residues. CDR3 coding DNA: TGTGCCAGCAGCTTAGCGTCGGCGGGGTCTCATGGCTACACCTTC. Translated, it gives CASSLASAGSHGYTF.

The rearrangement joins TRBV25-1 to TRBJ2-7; 7 nucleotides line up with TRBD1. CDR3 length: 14 amino acids. CDR1 is MGHDK, CDR2 SYGVNS, per germline. With 6 bases clipped from V and 5 bases from J, the junction kept 10 bases outside the gene matches. CDR3 nucleotides: TGTGCCAGCAGAGAGACAGGGACGCATCACGAGCAGTACTTC. The encoded protein is CASRETGTHHEQYF.

V gene TRBV6-5 combines with J gene TRBJ2-7, with D perhaps TRBD1 (6 bases). Germline assignment: CDR1 MNHEY and CDR2 SVGAGI. The CDR3 consists of 14 residues. The ends were cut back, 3 bases at V and 2 bases at J, with 11 bases in the middle. CDR3 protein: CASSYQQGPYEQYF. The CDR3 DNA is TGTGCCAGCAGTTATCAACAGGGACCCTACGAGCAGTACTTC.

This clonotype has more than one count but fewer than ten. This chain uses TRBV7-9 with TRBJ2-3, with 10 bases lining up with TRBD1. The V gene end was trimmed by 5 bases and the J gene end by 1 base; junction bases not matched to a gene: 6. This CDR3 has 16 amino acids. Germline V lookup: CDR1 SEHNR, CDR2 FQNEAQ (reference sequence). The CDR3 DNA is TGTGCCAGCAGCCTATCGGGGACAGGGGGCACAGATACGCAGTATTTT. Its translation: CASSLSGTGGTDTQYF.

In nucleotides, the CDR3 is TGCGCCAGCAGCCAAAAGCCAGATCTCTACGAGCAGTACTTC. Amino acid sequence: CASSQKPDLYEQYF. The chain uses TRBV4-1 and TRBJ2-7; the D is unclear. The CDR3 spans 14 residues. CDR1 and CDR2 from the germline V gene are MGHRA and YSYEKL. Trimming removed 2 bases at V and 3 bases at J, with 11 bases between.